This T cell receptor beta chain was captured by sequencing in a study of human T cells and chemical hapten exposure. In the study overall: Each week of the roughly 23-week study, patients had diphenylcyclopropenone applied to the scalp.

TCRdb reprocessed the RACE reads with MiXCR, giving one entry per CDR3 protein. The sample records under 300,000 distinct CDR3 sequences, 7.7% being singletons. Study findings and constraints: Patch test score rose with PT1 expanded TCRs, significant at 8, 16, 32, not 4.

A few counts support this clonotype. The target antigen is unknown. V lost 5 bases, J lost 0 bases, and 9 bases stayed unmatched. Germline CDR1 LGHNA, CDR2 YSLEER. This CDR3 has 17 amino acids. Time point indicated: pre-sensitization, week 0. Indicated treatment: therapeutic diphenylcyclopropenone sensitization with weekly scalp DPC. Donation of samples came from alopecia patients who were 18 to 70 years old and suitable for DPC. Extraction yielded total RNA from whole blood (unfractionated). This clonotype originated in a man aged 18 to 29 with alopecia areata. Some clones in this sample may be carry-over from other donors' samples. This chain links TRBV4-3 with TRBJ1-1, with 10 bases that match TRBD1. The sample consisted of whole blood, taken in connection with sensitization to the hapten diphenylcyclopropenone (DPC). The CDR3 is CASSISTGGGMNTEAFF. The CDR3 nucleotides read TGCGCCAGCAGCATTTCGACAGGGGGCGGGATGAACACTGAAGCTTTCTTT.